A selection of T cell receptor beta chains follows, all from one sample in a study of T-cell reconstitution after alpha-beta-depleted transplantation in children. One entry per CDR3 protein, called by TCRdb with MiXCR from the PCR reads. The sample lists a few hundred thousand distinct CDR3 sequences; 9.7% were seen once. Sequenced here: PBMCs from the stem cell graft donor, sampled from the stem cell graft. The receptors were gathered from a human donor who donated a stem cell graft to a child with SCID. Both conserved end residues are trimmed from each CDR3.

j_call v_call cdr3_aa
TRBJ2-1 TRBV5-1 ASSQGQGYNEQF
TRBJ2-3 TRBV6-2/TRBV6-3 ASRGPRQGSRLGRTDTQY
TRBJ1-1 TRBV7-2 ASSATANTEAF
TRBJ1-2 TRBV19 ASSTRQGRHGYT
TRBJ2-1 TRBV18 ASSPMGNFYNEQF
TRBJ2-5 TRBV5-1 ASSLGTASNQETQY
TRBJ2-7 TRBV6-5 ASSYGGHAPYEQY
TRBJ1-6 TRBV7-8 ASSDRDGSSYNSPLH
TRBJ1-1 TRBV12-3/TRBV12-4 ASSLWSEAF
TRBJ2-7 TRBV20-1 SARGQVGSYEQY
TRBJ2-1 TRBV7-9 ASTIVQGGDNEQF
TRBJ2-5 TRBV7-3 ASSLGGLIEETQY
TRBJ2-4 TRBV5-6 ASSLRPSGGYLAKNIQY
TRBJ2-5 TRBV5-1 ASSFTGTSGPSEAQY
TRBJ1-1 TRBV20-1 SARGQGRWTEAF
TRBJ1-2 TRBV4-1 ASSRELGPSYGYT
TRBJ2-3 TRBV20-1 SATLAVGRTDTQY
TRBJ2-6 TRBV9 ASSPRGGRERSSGANVLT
TRBJ1-1 TRBV12-5 ASGFRPGPEAF
TRBJ2-3 TRBV20-1 SAVAKRRTDTQY
TRBJ1-1 TRBV28 ATRRAGGNTEAF
TRBJ2-7 TRBV10-1 ASSRDTRSYEQY
TRBJ2-3 TRBV7-8 ASSFPGLATPQPSTDTQY
TRBJ1-1 TRBV19 ASSTDGGATAF
TRBJ2-7 TRBV5-1 ASSSQGQSYEQY
TRBJ2-1 TRBV5-1 ASAPGVAYNEQF
TRBJ1-4 TRBV4-2 ASSPKGAATNEKLF
TRBJ1-1 TRBV6-2/TRBV6-3 ASSFILDRGNTEAF
TRBJ1-4 TRBV4-3 ASSPTAGGKLF
TRBJ2-2 TRBV6-5 ASSSGFDTGELF
TRBJ2-1 TRBV6-2/TRBV6-3 ASSYSWSGSRF
TRBJ1-1 TRBV7-3 ASSLGPFSMNTEAF
TRBJ1-2 TRBV5-1 ASSLGGTGKYGYT
TRBJ1-2 TRBV5-1 ASSLASMSGYT
TRBJ1-2 TRBV5-1 ASSSSTGALYGYT
TRBJ2-5 TRBV6-5 ASRSGAAQY
TRBJ1-3 TRBV7-2 ASSSTGISGNTIY
TRBJ1-1 TRBV7-2 ASSFRGLNTEAF
TRBJ2-7 TRBV29-1 SVGPGQPGSEQY
TRBJ1-5 TRBV20-1 SARDPQGQSQPQH
TRBJ2-3 TRBV9 ASSVEGAGDTQY
TRBJ2-5 TRBV5-1 ASSLRPSGGGELQETQY
TRBJ2-3 TRBV20-1 SAQLDTQY
TRBJ1-6 TRBV15 ATSRDPLTGSPLH
TRBJ2-3 TRBV12-3/TRBV12-4 ASSQGAIADTQY
TRBJ1-1 TRBV12-3/TRBV12-4 ASSYSLNGNTEAF
TRBJ2-1 TRBV4-2 ASSQGEGGGRGEQF
TRBJ2-1 TRBV12-3/TRBV12-4 ASSFLLGSWAGGTYNEQF
TRBJ2-1 TRBV9 ASSVRSSGNEQF
TRBJ2-2 TRBV24-1 ATSDLPGRTNTGELF
TRBJ2-1 TRBV3-1 ASSSGTRAGGNEQF
TRBJ1-1 TRBV2 ASRLTGMRTEAF
TRBJ2-5 TRBV20-1 SASVAGGETQY